The 6 T cell receptor beta chains below all came from one sample that was sequenced in a study of control samples from healthy donors and cancer patients. Clones were read by immunoSEQ multiplex PCR, and TCRdb kept only the in-frame ones, dropping some. The table lists fewer than 70,000 clones, 94% of them singletons. Material: blood. All receptors derive from a man aged 25 to 40 in good health.

The gene calls are TRBV5-1 and TRBJ2-1; 8 bases match TRBD2. The J segment lost 4 bases and the V segment lost 3 bases, leaving 9 bases of the junction unmatched. This CDR3 is 16 amino acids long. Germline CDR1 is SGHRS and CDR2 is YFSETQ. CDR3 DNA: TGCGCCAGCAGCTCCCTTAGCGGGATTGGGTACAATGAGCAGTTCTTC. This gives the protein CASSSLSGIGYNEQFF.

The chain has TRBV4-3 and TRBJ2-5; 7 nucleotides align to TRBD1. Germline V lookup: CDR1 LGHNA, CDR2 YSLEER. Germline trimming cut 4 bases from V and 2 bases from J; bases unmatched to any gene: 7. The CDR3 has 15 residues. CDR3 bases: TGCGCCAGCAGCCCTGACAGGGCTTCTCAAGAGACCCAGTACTTC. As protein: CASSPDRASQETQYF.

The V call is TRBV4-2, the J call TRBJ2-7; the D is unclear. The CDR3 is 14 residues long. The V and J ends lost 4 bases and 2 bases respectively, with 12 bases between them. Germline V gene sequence: CDR1 LGHNA, CDR2 YNFKEQ. Here the CDR3 reads CASSPVGPTYEQYF. CDR3 bases: TGTGCCAGCAGCCCGGTAGGTCCAACCTACGAGCAGTACTTC.

The sample holds one count of this clone. The genes are TRBV9 and TRBJ2-7; 8 bases map to TRBD2. V shed 0 bases, J shed 3 bases, and the junction held 5 bases outside the gene matches. This CDR3 has 15 residues. Germline assignment: CDR1 SGDLS and CDR2 YYNGEE. CDR3 protein: CASSVGLAPNYEQYF. CDR3 DNA: TGTGCCAGCAGCGTAGGACTAGCGCCAAACTACGAGCAGTACTTC.

The CDR3 loop reads CASSPLTGMSTEAFF. The CDR3 DNA reads TGTGCCAGCAGCCCCCTTACAGGGATGAGCACTGAAGCTTTCTTT. V usage is TRBV3-1 (or the pseudogene TRBV3-2) and J usage is TRBJ1-1; D perhaps matches TRBD1 (6 bases). Germline V lookup: CDR1 LGHDT, CDR2 YNNKEL (reference sequence). CDR3 length equals 15 residues. V dropped 4 bases and J dropped 4 bases, with 16 bases sitting between them.

The chain carries TRBV7-9 and TRBJ1-4; TRBD1 might be the D (5 bases). The V gene's germline CDR1 is SEHNR and CDR2 FQNEAQ (reference sequence). The ends were cut back, 3 bases at V and 2 bases at J, with 7 bases in the middle. There are 14 residues in the CDR3. In nucleotides, the CDR3 is TGTGCCAGCAGCTTTGCAGGGACTAATGAAAAACTGTTTTTT. The encoded protein is CASSFAGTNEKLFF.